These 20 T cell receptor beta chains came from one sample sequenced in a study of shared clonotypes between healthy human individuals. Data came from immunoSEQ multiplex PCR; TCRdb stores just in-frame clones and leaves some out. The table has roughly 1,000,000 clones, 78% seen once. Sequenced: memory CD4+ T cells from PBMCs. Subset denoted: CD45RA-negative fraction. The receptors shown here come from a man between 18 and 35 years old in good health. Some clones in this sample may be carry-over from other donors' samples.

This clone has just a few counts. CDR3 sequence: CASSLANTEAFF. The CDR3 DNA follows: TGTGCCAGCAGCTTAGCGAACACTGAAGCTTTCTTT. This chain links TRBV11-2 with TRBJ1-1; unclear D gene. Trimming removed 1 base at V and 1 base at J, with 1 base between. Germline-derived CDR1 and CDR2 are SGHAT and FQNNGV. The CDR3 is 12 amino acids. Full variable domain (outside the CDR3, taken from reference TRBV11-2 and TRBJ1-1): EAGVAQSPRYKIIEKRQSVAFWCNPISGHATLYWYQQILGQGPKLLIQFQNNGVVDDSQLPKDRFSAERLKGVDSTLKIQPAKLEDSAVYLCASSLANTEAFFGQGTRLTVV.

The chain uses TRBV5-1 and TRBJ1-4, with TRBD1 as a possible D gene (6 bases). CDR1 is SGHRS, CDR2 YFSETQ, per germline. V gave up 4 bases and J gave up 5 bases, with 15 bases separating them. CDR3 length: 15 amino acids. The DNA of the CDR3 is TGCGCCAGCAGCCTCCTAGGGGGGACGAATGAAAAACTGTTTTTT. As protein: CASSLLGGTNEKLFF.

The rearrangement joins TRBV29-1 to TRBJ2-3; a weak D match, TRBD1 (6 bases). The CDR3 consists of 14 residues. Germline CDR1 is SQVTM and CDR2 is ANQGSEA. Trimming removed 7 bases from V and 2 bases from J, with 16 bases in between. The CDR3 nucleotides read TGCAGCGCCCGCCCAGGGGCTCTCACAGATACGCAGTATTTT. It yields the protein CSARPGALTDTQYF.

The genes are TRBV5-4 and TRBJ2-5; D is possibly TRBD1 or TRBD2 (5 bases each). CDR3 length equals 16 residues. Germline values: CDR1 SGHNT, CDR2 YYREEE (reference sequence). Trimming removed 2 bases from V and 0 bases from J, with 14 bases in between. CDR3 sequence: CASSFGLGANQETQYF. The CDR3 DNA is TGTGCCAGCAGCTTTGGGCTCGGGGCGAACCAAGAGACCCAGTACTTC.

Regarding this clone: The same CDR3 also results from other DNA sequences found in this sample. V is TRBV2 and J is TRBJ1-5; 7 positions agree with TRBD1. J gave up 4 bases and V 4 bases, and 4 bases lay outside the gene matches. Germline V lookup: CDR1 SNHLY, CDR2 FYNNEI. This CDR3 spans 14 amino acids. The CDR3 protein is CASSGGRGNQPQHF. In DNA, the CDR3 is TGTGCCAGCAGTGGGGGCAGGGGGAATCAGCCCCAGCATTTT.

V gene TRBV13 combines with J gene TRBJ1-5; weak D call: TRBD1 (6 bases). The CDR3 is made up of 16 amino acids. Between the trimmed V and J ends, which lost 2 bases and 0 bases, there was a span of 11 bases. Germline CDR1 is PRHDT and CDR2 is FYEKMQ (reference sequence). This chain's CDR3 is CASSLRGAYSNQPQHF. The CDR3 bases are TGTGCCAGCAGCTTAAGGGGGGCGTATAGCAATCAGCCCCAGCATTTT.

The genes are TRBV7-9 and TRBJ1-1; D call uncertain. Trimming stripped 2 bases from V and 3 bases from J, with 7 bases between. This CDR3 contains 13 residues. Germline V lookup: CDR1 SEHNR, CDR2 FQNEAQ (reference sequence). The CDR3 spells CASSLTQDTEAFF. The CDR3, as DNA: TGTGCCAGCAGCTTAACTCAGGACACTGAAGCTTTCTTT.

This clone came up once. V gene TRBV7-2 combines with J gene TRBJ2-1, with TRBD2 identical over 13 bases. Trimming cost V 5 bases and J 5 bases; bases outside gene matches: 15. The CDR3 is 19 amino acids. Per the germline V gene, CDR1 is SGHTA and CDR2 is FQGNSA. Here the CDR3 reads CASSVGLAGWRVADNEQFF. The CDR3 nucleotides are TGTGCCAGCAGCGTGGGACTAGCGGGATGGAGGGTTGCAGACAATGAGCAGTTCTTC.

The chain carries TRBV5-8 and TRBJ1-1; TRBD1 aligns across 8 bases. This CDR3 comprises 17 residues. V gave up 3 bases and J gave up 2 bases; unmatched junction bases: 12. Per germline, CDR1 SGHTS and CDR2 YDEGEE. DNA of the CDR3: TGTGCCAGCAGCTCATGGACAGGGATAACCGTCAACACTGAAGCTTTCTTT. This encodes CASSSWTGITVNTEAFF.

The chain uses TRBV5-6 and TRBJ1-2; perhaps TRBD1 as D (5 bases). The V gene's germline CDR1 is SGHDT and CDR2 YYEEEE. The CDR3 covers 14 residues. The ends were cut back, 4 bases at V and 7 bases at J, with 17 bases in the middle. CDR3 sequence (DNA): TGTGCCAGCAGCCAAACGGGACGGGTAGCTGGCTACACCTTC. Protein sequence: CASSQTGRVAGYTF.

V gene TRBV13 combines with J gene TRBJ2-2; D ambiguous. With 3 bases removed from V and 1 base from J, the gap between germline ends came to 3 bases. Germline-derived CDR1 and CDR2 are PRHDT and FYEKMQ (reference sequence). The CDR3 covers 13 residues. The chain's CDR3 is CASSLWNTGELFF. CDR3 sequence (DNA): TGTGCCAGCAGCTTGTGGAACACCGGGGAGCTGTTTTTT.

This clone has ten or more counts. The genes are TRBV19 and TRBJ1-4, with 10 bases that match TRBD1. Looked up from germline, CDR1 is LNHDA and CDR2 is SQIVND (reference sequence). V lost 9 bases and J lost 8; bases outside the gene matches: 6. This CDR3 contains 13 residues. CDR3 residues: CARGGTGEEKLFF. The DNA for the CDR3 is TGTGCCAGAGGGGGGACAGGGGAGGAAAAACTGTTTTTT.

There are a few counts of this clone. A much larger clone is a single base away; this may be a read error. This same CDR3 is encoded by further DNA sequences in the sample. The DNA for the CDR3 is TGTGCCAGCAGGAGGAACACTGAAGCTTTCTTT. Protein product: CASRRNTEAFF. The chain joins TRBV2 to TRBJ1-1; D gene ambiguous. Germline CDR1 SNHLY, CDR2 FYNNEI. V shed 6 bases and J shed 1 base, with 3 bases lying between them. The CDR3 consists of 11 residues.

The genes are TRBV28 and TRBJ2-1, with 8 bases that match TRBD1. V lost 0 bases and J lost 4; bases outside the gene matches: 5. Per germline, CDR1 MDHEN and CDR2 SYDVKM. The CDR3 is 16 amino acids. This chain's CDR3 is CASSLWAGGQYNEQFF. CDR3 nucleotides: TGTGCCAGCAGTTTATGGGCAGGGGGCCAATACAATGAGCAGTTCTTC.

This clone was detected only a few times. The J gene is TRBJ2-5, the V gene TRBV7-9; TRBD2 aligns across 8 bases. V gave up 9 bases and J gave up 1 base; unmatched junction bases: 7. Germline-derived CDR1 and CDR2 are SEHNR and FQNEAQ (reference sequence). The CDR3 sequence is 14 residues long. The CDR3 region has the DNA TGTGCCAGTCAACCTGGGACTAGCCAAGAGACCCAGTACTTC. It encodes CASQPGTSQETQYF.

V is TRBV28 and J is TRBJ2-1; 10 bases are shared with TRBD2. The trim removed 6 bases at V and 0 bases at J, leaving 17 bases unmatched. The CDR3 contains 20 residues. Germline lookup yields CDR1 MDHEN and CDR2 SYDVKM. Here the CDR3 DNA reads TGTGCCAGCAGCTCCTCGAGGGCTAGCGGGAGTTACAGCTCCTACAATGAGCAGTTCTTC. Translation: CASSSSRASGSYSSYNEQFF.

The chain is built from TRBV28 and TRBJ1-1; D not resolved. V was clipped by 4 bases and J by 4 bases, with 7 bases between them. CDR3 size: 12 residues. Germline V gene lookup returns CDR1 MDHEN and CDR2 SYDVKM. CDR3 coding DNA: TGTGCCAGCAGTTCTATGTCCACTGAAGCTTTCTTT. It yields the protein CASSSMSTEAFF.

This clone was seen only once. The chain combines TRBV11-2 with TRBJ2-1, with TRBD1 identical over 10 bases. The germline V gene has CDR1 SGHAT and CDR2 FQNNGV. This CDR3 is 15 amino acids long. V lost 3 bases to trimming and J lost 5 bases; unmatched junction nucleotides: 4. The CDR3 reads CASSFRDRGNNEQFF. Here the CDR3 DNA reads TGTGCCAGCAGCTTCCGGGACAGGGGCAACAATGAGCAGTTCTTC.

This clone was counted only a few times. The V and J genes are TRBV5-1 and TRBJ2-7; 11 bases agree with TRBD1. Germline values: CDR1 SGHRS, CDR2 YFSETQ. The CDR3 is 14 residues long. V trimming: 2 bases; J trimming: 4 bases; junction bases outside the gene matches: 2. The CDR3 coding sequence is TGCGCCAGCAGCTTCCGGGACAGGGGGTACGAGCAGTACTTC. Protein: CASSFRDRGYEQYF. The full variable domain, rest sourced from reference TRBV5-1 and TRBJ2-7, is KAGVTQTPRYLIKTRGQQVTLSCSPISGHRSVSWYQQTPGQGLQFLFEYFSETQRNKGNFPGRFSGRQFSNSRSEMNVSTLELGDSALYLCASSFRDRGYEQYFGPGTRLTVT.

In regard to this clone: Just one base apart from a much larger clone, this may be a read error. The J gene is TRBJ2-3, the V gene TRBV5-6, with D hard to call. The CDR3 runs 12 residues. Trimming cost V 0 bases and J 4 bases, with 3 bases left between them. Germline CDR1 SGHDT, CDR2 YYEEEE. In DNA form, the CDR3 reads TGTGCCAGCAGCTTGGAGGCAGATACGCAGTATTTT. Protein product: CASSLEADTQYF.